Below, 32 T cell receptor beta chains from the same sample are listed, as sequenced in a study of glioma-infiltrating T cells after dendritic cell vaccination. The data were produced by immunoSEQ multiplex PCR, yet TCRdb's version contains in-frame clones alone and is incomplete. The data show roughly 100,000 clones, more than 75% seen once. The material sequenced was blood, taken before dendritic cell vaccination. These receptors originate from a human donor with glioblastoma.

CDR3 nucleotides: TGCGCCAGCAGCCAAGTAGGGGGGGCGGAGACCCAGTACTTC. This encodes CASSQVGGAETQYF. This rearrangement joins TRBV4-1 to TRBJ2-5; a weak D match, TRBD2 (7 bases). V lost 1 base to trimming and J lost 5 bases, with 11 bases between them. The CDR3 is made up of 14 amino acids. Germline V gene data show CDR1 as MGHRA and CDR2 as YSYEKL.

V is TRBV6-5 and J is TRBJ2-3, with TRBD1 matching 8 bases. J lost 3 bases, V lost 5 bases, and 7 bases had no gene match. The CDR3 sequence is 15 residues long. Germline-derived CDR1 and CDR2 are MNHEY and SVGAGI. The CDR3 region is CASSPQDRATDTQYF. The CDR3 nucleotides read TGTGCCAGCAGTCCACAGGACAGGGCAACAGATACGCAGTATTTT.

This clone is judged medium-sized. The chain employs TRBV2 and TRBJ1-5; tentative D call: TRBD1 (5 bases). This CDR3 spans 13 amino acids. Germline V gene data show CDR1 as SNHLY and CDR2 as FYNNEI. V lost 4 bases and J lost 16, with 20 bases in between. CDR3 nucleotide sequence: TGTGCCAGCAGTGGGGATTGGTTGGCAGGGAAACATTTT. Protein sequence: CASSGDWLAGKHF.

This clone occurred many times. V usage is TRBV11-2 and J usage is TRBJ2-7; D not certain. This CDR3 is built from 14 residues. From germline, CDR1 is SGHAT and CDR2 FQNNGV. The V end was cut by 5 bases, the J end by 3 bases, with 14 bases between. The CDR3 here is CASSRSNLGYEQYF. In nucleotides, the CDR3 is TGTGCCAGCAGCCGGAGTAACCTGGGCTACGAGCAGTACTTC.

The chain has TRBV27 and TRBJ1-1; 7 bases agree with TRBD1. This CDR3 has 15 residues. V dropped 6 bases and J dropped 4; count of bases not matched to a gene: 11. Germline lookup yields CDR1 MNHEY and CDR2 SMNVEV (reference sequence). CDR3 sequence reads: CASRDEGGRVTEAFF. The CDR3 DNA reads TGTGCCAGCAGGGACGAAGGGGGCCGGGTCACTGAAGCTTTCTTT.

The chain has TRBV2 and TRBJ1-1; no clear D gene. The CDR3 has 15 residues. CDR1 is SNHLY, CDR2 FYNNEI, per germline. The V and J ends lost 1 base and 5 bases respectively, with 14 bases between them. CDR3 loop: CASSEVEGGETEAFF. CDR3 nucleotide sequence: TGTGCCAGCAGTGAAGTCGAGGGTGGGGAAACTGAAGCTTTCTTT.

V usage is TRBV6-5 and J usage is TRBJ2-7; weak D call: TRBD1 (6 bases). The CDR3 is made up of 14 amino acids. The germline V gene has CDR1 MNHEY and CDR2 SVGAGI. The V gene lost 6 bases and the J gene lost 0 bases, with 12 bases spanning the gap. The DNA of the CDR3 is TGTGCCAGCAGGGGGGCAGGGCTCTCCTACGAGCAGTACTTC. Protein: CASRGAGLSYEQYF.

This clone has more than one count but fewer than ten. The genes are TRBV10-1 and TRBJ2-7; D perhaps matches TRBD1 (5 bases). Between the trimmed V and J ends, which lost 1 base and 5 bases, there was a span of 12 bases. The CDR3 loop spans 14 amino acids. The V gene's germline CDR1 is WNHNN and CDR2 SYGVQD (reference sequence). In DNA, the CDR3 is TGCGCCAGCAGTGAGTTTTCAGGGTCCCACGAGCAGTACTTC. Translation: CASSEFSGSHEQYF.

The rearrangement joins TRBV10-1 to TRBJ2-1, with 8 bases lining up with TRBD2. J was trimmed by 4 bases and V by 4 bases; bases with no gene match: 3. From germline, CDR1 is WNHNN and CDR2 SYGVQD (reference sequence). The CDR3 runs to 14 residues. The CDR3, as DNA: TGCGCCAGCAGTGCTCAGCGGGAGTACAATGAGCAGTTCTTC. This codes for CASSAQREYNEQFF.

This clone has a handful of counts. The chain has TRBV6-4 and TRBJ2-3; the match to TRBD1 covers 7 bases. The CDR3 consists of 13 residues. The ends lost 2 bases at V and 14 bases at J; junction bases unmatched: 10. Germline CDR1 reads MRHNA; CDR2 reads SNTAGT. In DNA, the CDR3 is TGTGCCAGCAGTGACGCAGCCAGGGGGTTGCTGTATTTT. Translating it yields CASSDAARGLLYF.

The V call is TRBV6-4, the J call TRBJ1-1; no clear D. V gave up 2 bases and J gave up 1 base, with 5 bases separating them. There are 13 residues in the CDR3. Germline V gene sequence: CDR1 MRHNA, CDR2 SNTAGT. The CDR3 DNA is TGTGCCAGCAGTGACGGGCCGAACACTGAAGCTTTCTTT. Its translation is CASSDGPNTEAFF.

The CDR3 reads CASSLGPLPGYTF. The DNA for the CDR3 is TGTGCCAGCAGCTTAGGGCCCCTCCCGGGCTACACCTTC. V gene TRBV7-2 combines with J gene TRBJ1-2; D not certain. The CDR3 extends over 13 amino acids. Germline assignment: CDR1 SGHTA and CDR2 FQGNSA. The ends were cut back, 1 base at V and 8 bases at J, with 11 bases in the middle.

J is TRBJ2-6 and V is TRBV10-3, with D possibly being TRBD2 (7 bases). The V end was cut by 7 bases, the J end by 0 bases, with 25 bases between. This CDR3 region has 20 residues. The germline gives CDR1 ENHRY, CDR2 SYGVKD. CDR3 amino acids: CAITGERGGRGPSGANVLTF. The DNA of the CDR3 is TGTGCCATCACTGGGGAGAGGGGGGGCAGGGGACCCTCTGGGGCCAACGTCCTGACTTTC.

This sequence joins TRBV2 and TRBJ2-7; 8 bases agree with TRBD1. V shed 11 bases and J 6 bases; nucleotides not matched to a gene: 9. In germline, CDR1 is SNHLY, CDR2 FYNNEI. The CDR3 runs to 12 residues. The CDR3 is CAGADRAVEQYF. The CDR3 region has the DNA TGTGCCGGGGCGGACAGGGCGGTCGAGCAGTACTTC.

This clone was observed once. J is TRBJ1-2 and V is TRBV5-1; 7 bases are a match to TRBD1. The V segment lost 4 bases and the J segment 8 bases; nucleotides outside the gene matches: 5. CDR3 length equals 12 residues. CDR1 is SGHRS, CDR2 YFSETQ, per germline. The CDR3 DNA sequence: TGCGCCAGCAGCATTACAGGGGAAGGCTACACCTTC. Its translation: CASSITGEGYTF.

This rearrangement joins TRBV5-1 to TRBJ2-3; D not resolved. V was pared by 1 base and J by 0 bases, with 9 bases between. The CDR3 loop spans 15 amino acids. Germline V gene lookup returns CDR1 SGHRS and CDR2 YFSETQ. The CDR3: CASSLSQPSTDTQYF. The CDR3 DNA is TGCGCCAGCAGCTTGAGCCAACCAAGCACAGATACGCAGTATTTT.

The chain employs TRBV5-1 and TRBJ1-2; D possibly corresponds to TRBD1 (6 bases). CDR3 length equals 15 residues. V was pared by 4 bases and J by 2 bases, with 15 bases between. CDR1 and CDR2 from the germline V gene are SGHRS and YFSETQ. The CDR3 DNA follows: TGCGCCAGCAGCCTTGACAGGCCCCTCAACTATGGCTACACCTTC. Translation: CASSLDRPLNYGYTF.

The chain couples TRBV19 to TRBJ1-2; D unresolved. V lost 0 bases and J lost 5, with 10 bases in between. This CDR3 has 14 amino acids. Germline CDR1 LNHDA, CDR2 SQIVND (reference sequence). The CDR3 loop reads CASSIDSGFYGYTF. The CDR3 nucleotides are TGTGCCAGTAGTATAGATTCCGGTTTTTATGGCTACACCTTC.

CDR3 sequence reads: CASSQPGLGNEQFF. CDR3 coding DNA: TGCGCCAGCAGCCAGCCGGGACTAGGAAATGAGCAGTTCTTC. The V gene is TRBV4-1, the J gene TRBJ2-1, with 8 bases identical to TRBD2. The CDR3 runs 14 residues. The germline CDR1 and CDR2 sequences are MGHRA and YSYEKL. V lost 3 bases, J lost 7 bases, and 5 bases stayed unmatched.

This sequence joins TRBV5-1 and TRBJ1-3; D is uncertain. Germline V CDR1 and CDR2: SGHRS, YFSETQ. This CDR3 is built from 15 residues. Deletions cut 3 bases from V and 2 bases from J, with 12 bases between. The CDR3: CASSSGPGTGNTIYF. In DNA, the CDR3 is TGCGCCAGCAGCTCCGGTCCGGGTACTGGAAACACCATATATTTT. The full variable domain, rest sourced from reference TRBV5-1 and TRBJ1-3, is KAGVTQTPRYLIKTRGQQVTLSCSPISGHRSVSWYQQTPGQGLQFLFEYFSETQRNKGNFPGRFSGRQFSNSRSEMNVSTLELGDSALYLCASSSGPGTGNTIYFGEGSWLTVV.

This chain connects TRBV5-1 to TRBJ1-1, with 10 bases matching TRBD1. Germline assignment: CDR1 SGHRS and CDR2 YFSETQ. Trimming cost V 0 bases and J 1 base; bases outside gene matches: 6. The CDR3 is made up of 17 amino acids. This chain's CDR3 is CASSLGDRGQGNTEAFF. CDR3 bases: TGCGCCAGCAGCTTGGGGGACAGGGGACAGGGGAACACTGAAGCTTTCTTT.

The chain combines TRBV2 with TRBJ1-5; D remains ambiguous. This CDR3 has 12 residues. Trimming took 7 bases from V and 6 from J, leaving 10 bases between them. Germline lookup yields CDR1 SNHLY and CDR2 FYNNEI. The chain's CDR3 is CASTEGSQPQHF. The CDR3 region has the DNA TGTGCCAGCACGGAGGGTTCTCAGCCCCAGCATTTT.

The chain has TRBV6-6 and TRBJ2-3; TRBD2 matches at 10 bases. Germline-derived CDR1 and CDR2 are MNHNY and SVGAGI (reference sequence). The CDR3 totals 15 residues. J lost 3 bases, V lost 8 bases, and 8 bases had no gene match. The CDR3 loop reads CASVSLAGVTDTQYF. As DNA, the CDR3 is TGTGCCAGCGTGAGTCTAGCGGGGGTGACAGATACGCAGTATTTT.

In nucleotides, the CDR3 is TGTGCCAGCAGCTTAATACAGGACAACTTTAGGGAGCAGTACTTC. This translates into CASSLIQDNFREQYF. The chain joins TRBV5-6 to TRBJ2-7, with a weak D call TRBD1 (5 bases). Between the trimmed V and J ends, which lost 2 bases and 7 bases, there was a span of 19 bases. This CDR3 has 15 amino acids. Germline V lookup: CDR1 SGHDT, CDR2 YYEEEE.

This rearrangement joins TRBV4-3 to TRBJ2-6; 9 bases align to TRBD1. The CDR3 covers 16 residues. Germline CDR1 is LGHNA and CDR2 is YSLEER. Trimming cost V 4 bases and J 3 bases; bases outside gene matches: 4. The CDR3 region is CASSPQGAGGANVLTF. DNA of the CDR3: TGCGCCAGCAGCCCACAGGGGGCAGGTGGGGCCAACGTCCTGACTTTC.

This chain links TRBV5-6 with TRBJ1-2; tentatively, D is TRBD1 (5 bases). Trimming took off 0 bases at V and 6 bases at J, with 9 bases between the two ends. CDR3 length: 13 amino acids. Germline assignment: CDR1 SGHDT and CDR2 YYEEEE. The DNA for the CDR3 is TGTGCCAGCAGCTTGGTAGGGGATAATGGCTACACCTTC. Its protein is CASSLVGDNGYTF.

The chain uses TRBV30 and TRBJ2-2; tentatively, D is TRBD2 (6 bases). Trimming pared 3 bases from V and 9 bases from J, leaving 11 bases between. CDR3 length equals 12 residues. Per germline, CDR1 GTSNPN and CDR2 SVGIG (reference sequence). Here the CDR3 reads CAWRQAGRELFF. In DNA, the CDR3 is TGTGCCTGGAGGCAGGCGGGACGGGAGCTGTTTTTT.

This chain joins TRBV6-1 and TRBJ1-2; D not certain. Germline CDR1 MNHNS, CDR2 SASEGT. CDR3 length equals 13 residues. Between the trimmed V and J ends, which lost 6 bases and 0 bases, there was a span of 8 bases. The CDR3 nucleotides are TGTGCCAGCAGCCCAGTGGCTAACTATGGCTACACCTTC. Translated: CASSPVANYGYTF.

J is TRBJ1-1 and V is TRBV7-2, with D unresolved. The ends were cut back, 2 bases at V and 1 base at J, with 5 bases in the middle. This CDR3 spans 13 amino acids. Germline V gives CDR1 SGHTA, CDR2 FQGNSA. CDR3 protein: CASSLRQNTEAFF. As DNA, the CDR3 is TGTGCCAGCAGCTTAAGACAGAACACTGAAGCTTTCTTT.

This clone showed up just once. This chain joins TRBV11-2 and TRBJ2-3, with D unresolved. In germline, CDR1 is SGHAT, CDR2 FQNNGV. The CDR3 extends over 11 amino acids. V was cut by 5 bases and J by 3 bases, with 3 bases left in between. The CDR3 nucleotides are TGTGCCAGCAGCCCGACAGATACGCAGTATTTT. It yields the protein CASSPTDTQYF.

The count of this clone is one. The rearrangement joins TRBV29-1 to TRBJ2-7, with 7 bases identical to TRBD1. This CDR3 spans 13 amino acids. Germline lookup yields CDR1 SQVTM and CDR2 ANQGSEA. Losses at the gene ends were 6 bases for V and 5 bases for J; bases not matched to a gene: 10. CDR3 sequence: CSVEQGSRHEQYF. The CDR3 DNA is TGCAGCGTGGAACAGGGGTCGAGACACGAGCAGTACTTC.

The chain uses TRBV9 and TRBJ1-5; D is possibly TRBD1 (6 bases). The CDR3 extends over 14 amino acids. Trimming pared 0 bases from V and 5 bases from J, leaving 9 bases between. Germline V CDR1 and CDR2: SGDLS, YYNGEE. CDR3 coding DNA: TGTGCCAGCAGCGTAGGGGACACATATCAGCCCCAGCATTTT. Its protein product is CASSVGDTYQPQHF.